The text below deals with one T cell receptor beta chain. The target antigen is unknown. The data stem from a study of OX40 agonist ivuxolimab in advanced cancers. On the study more broadly: Of mixed ages from about 20 to 80 and averaging about 60 years, the group was approximately 80% male. Prior therapy, whether anti-PD-1, anti-PD-L1 or anti-CTLA-4, was allowed, and 40% had some. Study results and limitations: Some patients who did not respond also had low normalized T-cell clonal expansion.

The CDR3 extends over 14 amino acids. J gave up 3 bases and V 2 bases, and 1 base lay outside the gene matches. Germline CDR1 reads SGHNT; CDR2 reads YENEEA. This table comes from immunoSEQ multiplex PCR, and its TCRdb copy is limited to in-frame clones, with some not included. This sample has 100,000 to 150,000 clones, with 85% to 95% found just once. The J gene is TRBJ1-3, the V gene TRBV11-3; 7 nucleotides match TRBD1. Material: CD4+ or CD8+ T cells sorted from blood, obtained in a trial of the OX40 agonist ivuxolimab. The TCR sequence derives from an adult with an advanced solid tumor such as melanoma, head and neck, liver or kidney cancer. CDR3 sequence (DNA): TGTGCCAGCAGCTTAAGGGACAGTGGAAACACCATATATTTT. It yields the protein CASSLRDSGNTIYF.